A selection of T cell receptor beta chains follows, all from one sample in a study of a mutant IDH1 vaccine in newly diagnosed glioma. Antigens of these TCRs are unknown. Assay used: immunoSEQ multiplex PCR; TCRdb lists only in-frame clones, some missing. The sample yields tens of thousands of clones, around 74% seen once. The sequenced sample was PBMCs, obtained from a glioma patient whose treatment included an IDH1 peptide vaccine. Receptors were obtained from a man aged 45 to 65 with glioma. The CDR3 runs from the conserved cysteine through the conserved F or W. The order of the fields is D gene, clone size, J gene, V gene, CDR3 protein, CDR3 DNA. D genes are given only for firm matches. Size is stated for part of the rows, as once, few or many counts, or as a class when the clone is expanded.

-	few	TRBJ1-1	TRBV6-5	CASSYSEGRGTEAFF	TGTGCCAGCAGTTACTCGGAGGGCCGGGGCACTGAAGCTTTCTTT
-	-	TRBJ1-6	TRBV11-2	CASSYQGRGNSPLHF	TGTGCCAGCAGCTATCAGGGAAGGGGGAATTCACCCCTCCACTTT
TRBD1	-	TRBJ1-2	TRBV5-4	CASSSRDRGVGYTF	TGTGCCAGCAGCTCGCGGGACAGGGGAGTCGGCTACACCTTC
-	few	TRBJ2-7	TRBV6-1	CAASGTKRPPYEQYF	TGTGCCGCCTCCGGGACAAAAAGACCGCCATACGAGCAGTACTTC
TRBD1	-	TRBJ1-3	TRBV19	CASIPTGGRGNTIYF	TGTGCCAGTATCCCGACAGGGGGCCGTGGAAACACCATATATTTT
TRBD1	-	TRBJ2-4	TRBV6-1	CASSGGQGENIQYF	TGTGCCAGCAGTGGCGGACAGGGGGAAAACATTCAGTACTTC
-	-	TRBJ2-1	TRBV6-6	CASRAGGLNNEQFF	TGTGCCAGCAGAGCTGGGGGATTGAACAATGAGCAGTTCTTC
TRBD1	-	TRBJ1-2	TRBV27	CASSPWDSLKEYYGYTF	TGTGCCAGCAGCCCCTGGGACAGTCTAAAAGAATACTATGGCTACACCTTC
TRBD1	-	TRBJ1-4	TRBV6-1	CASSEGTGGEDEKLFF	TGTGCCAGCAGTGAAGGGACAGGGGGAGAGGATGAAAAACTGTTTTTT
-	once	TRBJ1-5	TRBV18	CASSPPGGNNQPQHF	TGTGCCAGCTCACCACCAGGGGGTAACAATCAGCCCCAGCATTTT
-	-	TRBJ2-7	TRBV5-1	CASSPPGYEQYF	TGCGCCAGCAGCCCACCCGGCTACGAGCAGTACTTC
-	-	TRBJ1-2	TRBV7-9	CASSSRDSGYTF	TGTGCCAGCAGCTCCCGCGACAGTGGCTACACCTTC
TRBD1	-	TRBJ1-2	TRBV27	CASSQDRTAYGYTF	TGTGCCAGCAGTCAGGACAGGACTGCCTATGGCTACACCTTC
-	-	TRBJ1-5	TRBV15	CATSSGGLQPQHF	TGTGCCACCAGCAGCGGGGGACTTCAGCCCCAGCATTTT
TRBD1	-	TRBJ1-2	TRBV15	CATSRLPGQGAYGYTF	TGTGCCACCAGCAGATTACCGGGACAGGGGGCCTATGGCTACACCTTC
-	few	TRBJ2-7	TRBV6-1	CASSVADSYEQYF	TGTGCCAGCAGTGTGGCTGACTCCTACGAGCAGTACTTC
-	few	TRBJ2-7	TRBV5-5	CASSFATGPYEQYF	TGTGCCAGCAGCTTTGCGACAGGCCCCTACGAGCAGTACTTC
-	-	TRBJ1-2	TRBV7-2	CASSTTYYGYTF	TGTGCCAGCAGCACAACCTACTATGGCTACACCTTC
-	-	TRBJ1-1	TRBV6-6	CASSYWPGNTEAFF	TGTGCCAGCAGTTACTGGCCAGGAAACACTGAAGCTTTCTTT
TRBD1	-	TRBJ2-1	TRBV6-1	CASRPRDRTYNEQFF	TGTGCCAGCAGACCCCGGGACAGGACCTACAATGAGCAGTTCTTC
-	-	TRBJ2-1	TRBV18	CASSLGALTYNEQFF	TGTGCCAGCTCTTTAGGGGCCCTGACCTACAATGAGCAGTTCTTC
-	-	TRBJ2-1	TRBV29-1	CSAPGRLYNEQFF	TGCAGCGCCCCGGGACGCCTCTACAATGAGCAGTTCTTC
-	-	TRBJ2-2	TRBV5-6	CASSPRVNTGELFF	TGTGCCAGCAGCCCCAGGGTTAACACCGGGGAGCTGTTTTTT
-	-	TRBJ2-2	TRBV27	CASSLQGGELFF	TGTGCCAGCAGTCTCCAAGGCGGGGAGCTGTTTTTT
-	few	TRBJ2-7	TRBV7-9	CASSLSQNPIHYEQYF	TGTGCCAGCAGCTTATCGCAGAATCCGATCCACTACGAGCAGTACTTC
-	-	TRBJ1-1	TRBV5-1	CASSPWTGQNTEAFF	TGCGCCAGCAGCCCGTGGACCGGGCAGAACACTGAAGCTTTCTTT
TRBD1	-	TRBJ2-3	TRBV18	CASSPPTGQGATDTQYF	TGTGCCAGCTCACCCCCCACGGGACAGGGGGCGACAGATACGCAGTATTTT
TRBD1	-	TRBJ2-5	TRBV7-9	CASSLAGTEETQYF	TGTGCCAGCAGCTTAGCTGGGACAGAAGAGACCCAGTACTTC
TRBD2	-	TRBJ2-5	TRBV5-4	CASSSGRGGRETQYF	TGTGCCAGCAGCTCAGGGAGGGGAGGGAGGGAGACCCAGTACTTC
-	-	TRBJ1-5	TRBV2	CASSLMGLNQPQHF	TGTGCCAGCAGTTTAATGGGCCTCAATCAGCCCCAGCATTTT
-	-	TRBJ1-5	TRBV6-6	CASSYSASNQPQHF	TGTGCCAGCAGTTACTCTGCAAGCAATCAGCCCCAGCATTTT
-	-	TRBJ1-1	TRBV30	CAWSVYRANTEAFF	TGTGCCTGGAGTGTCTACAGGGCGAACACTGAAGCTTTCTTT
-	-	TRBJ1-6	TRBV11-3	CASSWDTDSPLHF	TGTGCCAGCAGCTGGGACACCGATTCACCCCTCCACTTT
-	-	TRBJ1-5	TRBV10-3	CAISEDLTRVDNQPQHF	TGTGCCATCAGTGAGGACCTAACAAGGGTAGACAATCAGCCCCAGCATTTT
-	-	TRBJ2-2	TRBV10-3	CAAKGPTNTGELFF	TGTGCCGCAAAGGGACCGACGAACACCGGGGAGCTGTTTTTT
-	-	TRBJ2-7	TRBV6-5	CASSYKETIWVYEQYF	TGTGCCAGCAGTTACAAAGAGACCATCTGGGTCTACGAGCAGTACTTC
-	few	TRBJ1-1	TRBV9	CASSVELAEEGRINTEAFF	TGTGCCAGCAGCGTAGAGCTAGCGGAGGAGGGGAGGATTAACACTGAAGCTTTCTTT